A selection of T cell receptor beta chains follows, all from one sample in a study of T cell responses to AZD1222 COVID-19 vaccine. TCRdb keeps only in-frame clones here, not all; method: immunoSEQ multiplex PCR. The profile shows more than 85,000 clones, 85% to 95% of them singletons. This specimen was peripheral blood, taken 28 days after the second AZD1222 dose. The source is an adult who received the AZD1222 COVID-19 vaccine. Each CDR3 is given with its conserved first and last residue. Fields, in order: V gene, J gene, D gene, CDR3 DNA, CDR3 protein. A D gene is named only where the DNA matches it firmly.

TRBV19,TRBJ1-3,-,TGTGCCAGTAGTATACTGGGGGTAGTTGGAAACACCATATATTTT,CASSILGVVGNTIYF
TRBV6-5,TRBJ2-1,TRBD2,TGTGCCAGCGCACCTAGCGGGATAGAGCAGTTCTTC,CASAPSGIEQFF
TRBV9,TRBJ1-3,TRBD1,TGTGCCAGCAGCCTTCAGGGACAGGGGACTGGAAACACCATATATTTT,CASSLQGQGTGNTIYF
TRBV6-5,TRBJ1-5,-,TGTGCCAGCAGGCAAGAGAGGGGGGGATGGCAGCCCCAGCATTTT,CASRQERGGWQPQHF
TRBV12-5,TRBJ1-2,-,TGTGCTAGTGGTTTGACGGGACGGCCCTATGGCTACACCTTC,CASGLTGRPYGYTF
TRBV3-1/TRBV3-2,TRBJ1-1,TRBD1,TGTGCCAGCAGTCGGGACAGTCACACTGAAGCTTTCTTT,CASSRDSHTEAFF
TRBV12-3/TRBV12-4,TRBJ1-1,-,TGTGCCAGCAGTTCCGTGGGGGGGGCTGCTTTCTTT,CASSSVGGAAFF
TRBV3-1/TRBV3-2,TRBJ1-2,TRBD1,TGTGCCAGCAGCCAAATGGGAGGGGGCAAAGGCTACACCTTC,CASSQMGGGKGYTF
TRBV6-5,TRBJ2-7,-,TGTGCCAGCAGTAAACAGGGCCGTGGGCAGTACTTC,CASSKQGRGQYF
TRBV7-6,TRBJ1-2,-,TGTGCCAGCAGCCGTCGGGCGACAGCGAACTATGGCTACACCTTC,CASSRRATANYGYTF
TRBV5-1,TRBJ1-2,-,TGCGCCAGCAGCTTGGGGACGGGACACATTTATGGCTACACCTTC,CASSLGTGHIYGYTF
TRBV6-5,TRBJ1-4,-,TGTGCCAGCAGTCCTCAGGGATTGAATAATGAAAAACTGTTTTTT,CASSPQGLNNEKLFF
TRBV10-1,TRBJ1-1,-,TGCGCCAGCAATGCGGGGGACCTAAACACTGAAGCTTTCTTT,CASNAGDLNTEAFF
TRBV5-1,TRBJ1-2,TRBD1,TGCGCCAGCAGCGTAAAAGACAGGGTGGGCGGCTACACCTTC,CASSVKDRVGGYTF
TRBV5-1,TRBJ2-1,-,TGCGCCAGCAGCCCTTGGGGCGGGACCAACCCGAATGAGCAGTTCTTC,CASSPWGGTNPNEQFF
TRBV3-1/TRBV3-2,TRBJ1-1,-,TGTGCCAGCAGCCAGAGCTTGAACACTGAAGCTTTCTTT,CASSQSLNTEAFF
TRBV15,TRBJ2-7,-,TGTGCCACCAGCAGAGGTTATACCTACGAGCAGTACTTC,CATSRGYTYEQYF
TRBV15,TRBJ1-1,-,TGTGCCACCAGCATTAAAACGAGGAACACTGAAGCTTTCTTT,CATSIKTRNTEAFF
TRBV23-1,TRBJ1-2,-,TGCGCCAGCACAGTACAAGCCGAGAATGGCTACACCTTC,CASTVQAENGYTF
TRBV5-1,TRBJ1-1,-,TGCGCCAGCAGCCCGGATGGGGCAAGACGGAACACTGAAGCTTTCTTT,CASSPDGARRNTEAFF
TRBV3-1/TRBV3-2,TRBJ2-2,-,TGTGCCAGCAGCCAATTCGATGACACCGGGGAGCTGTTTTTT,CASSQFDDTGELFF
TRBV10-3,TRBJ2-1,TRBD1,TGTGCCATCAGTGGGACAGGGGGCGGGTACAATGAGCAGTTCTTC,CAISGTGGGYNEQFF
TRBV7-9,TRBJ2-7,-,TGTGCCAGCAGCCCAAAGGAAGGCTACGAGCAGTACTTC,CASSPKEGYEQYF
TRBV6-5,TRBJ2-7,-,TGTGCCAGCGTGGAGAGCCTCTACGAGCAGTACTTC,CASVESLYEQYF